The 13 T cell receptor beta chains below were found in one sample sequenced in a study of cytomegalovirus exposure and HLA in healthy donors. PCR used 60 Vbeta primers and 13 Jbeta primers. Data came from immunoSEQ multiplex PCR; TCRdb stores just in-frame clones and leaves some out. The top ten hold approximately 6.3% of the sample, which has about 59,000 clones, about 77% seen once. The sample comprised PBMCs. The receptors here all came from a man under 40 in good health and CMV-seropositive.

This clone was seen a handful of times. This chain connects TRBV6-1 to TRBJ1-1; unclear D gene. The CDR3 covers 14 residues. V was shortened by 8 bases and J by 5 bases, with 18 bases between the two germline ends. CDR1 and CDR2 (germline): MNHNS, SASEGT. In DNA, the CDR3 is TGTGCCAGCCTAGGGTCGCCCGGAGGGACTGAAGCTTTCTTT. Translating gives CASLGSPGGTEAFF.

This clone has just one count. This chain uses TRBV5-4 with TRBJ2-7; 8 positions match TRBD2. CDR3 length: 16 amino acids. With V trimmed by 0 bases and J by 1 base, 6 bases remained unmatched. Germline lookup yields CDR1 SGHNT and CDR2 YYREEE (reference sequence). CDR3 nucleotide sequence: TGTGCCAGCAGCTTGGTTCTTAGCGGGATATCCTACGAGCAGTACTTC. Translated: CASSLVLSGISYEQYF.

The chain links TRBV7-2 to TRBJ2-5, with TRBD1 identical over 12 bases. The J call may be mistaken, given a closer DNA end match to TRBJ2-7. This CDR3 spans 16 amino acids. Germline V gene sequence: CDR1 SGHTA, CDR2 FQGNSA. As DNA, the CDR3 is TGTGCCAGCAGCTTAGTAGCCGGGACAGGGGGCTTCGAGCAGTACTTC. Translating gives CASSLVAGTGGFEQYF.

The rearrangement joins TRBV7-3 to TRBJ2-1; D unclear. Trimming shortened V by 2 bases and J by 6 bases, and 8 bases separated the two germline ends. Germline CDR1 reads SGHTA; CDR2 reads FQGTGA. The CDR3 covers 13 residues. The CDR3 loop is CASSLGATNEQFF. The CDR3, as DNA: TGTGCCAGCAGCTTAGGAGCGACCAATGAGCAGTTCTTC.

This clone appeared a single time. The chain joins TRBV19 to TRBJ1-5, with TRBD1 as a possible D gene (6 bases). Germline CDR1 LNHDA, CDR2 SQIVND (reference sequence). V shed 6 bases and J shed 5 bases, with 11 bases lying between them. The CDR3 has 13 residues. This chain's CDR3 is CASSTGGHQPQHF. The CDR3 DNA sequence: TGTGCCAGTAGCACGGGGGGGCATCAGCCCCAGCATTTT.

The chain uses TRBV4-2 and TRBJ1-5; a weak D match, TRBD1 (5 bases). Germline V gene lookup returns CDR1 LGHNA and CDR2 YNFKEQ. CDR3 length: 13 residues. Deletions cut 0 bases from V and 10 bases from J, with 10 bases between. The CDR3 protein is CASSQDHRKPQHF. The DNA for the CDR3 is TGTGCCAGCAGCCAAGACCACAGGAAACCCCAGCATTTT.

The genes are TRBV27 and TRBJ2-5; 13 positions agree with TRBD2. The J segment lost 11 bases and the V segment lost 5 bases, leaving 5 bases of the junction unmatched. CDR1 MNHEY and CDR2 SMNVEV come from the germline V gene (reference sequence). This CDR3 is built from 13 residues. The CDR3 DNA sequence: TGTGCCAGCAGTCTCGGACTAGCGGGGGAGCAGTACTTC. This translates into CASSLGLAGEQYF.

The chain joins TRBV30 to TRBJ1-6; a weak D match, TRBD1 (5 bases). The CDR3 is 13 residues long. Trimming took 5 bases from V and 6 from J, leaving 11 bases between them. CDR1 is GTSNPN and CDR2 is SVGIG in the germline V gene (reference sequence). The DNA of the CDR3 is TGTGCCTGGGGGCAGGGAAGTAATTCACCCCTCCACTTT. Protein product: CAWGQGSNSPLHF.

This clone came up a few times. V gene TRBV2 combines with J gene TRBJ1-6, with D perhaps TRBD1 (5 bases). CDR1 is SNHLY and CDR2 is FYNNEI in the germline V gene. The CDR3 is 13 amino acids. Deletions cut 8 bases from V and 10 bases from J, with 15 bases between. The CDR3 spells CASSPGVSSPLHF. The CDR3 nucleotides read TGTGCCAGCTCGCCGGGGGTATCCTCACCCCTCCACTTT.

V gene TRBV2 combines with J gene TRBJ1-2, with D unresolved. The CDR3 has 13 residues. V was clipped by 5 bases and J by 7 bases, with 14 bases between them. Germline CDR1 SNHLY, CDR2 FYNNEI. CDR3 residues: CASSTLPPVGYTF. The CDR3 DNA sequence: TGTGCCAGCAGTACTTTACCCCCGGTTGGCTACACCTTC.

The V and J genes are TRBV19 and TRBJ1-5, with D possibly TRBD1 on 5 matching bases. Trimming left V 6 bases short and J 2 bases short, with 14 bases between. Germline V gives CDR1 LNHDA, CDR2 SQIVND (reference sequence). The CDR3 has 15 residues. Written as DNA, the CDR3 is TGTGCCAGTAGGCCCAGGGATTCTGGCAATCAGCCCCAGCATTTT. Protein: CASRPRDSGNQPQHF. Full variable domain (rest looked up from reference TRBV19 and TRBJ1-5): DGGITQSPKYLFRKEGQNVTLSCEQNLNHDAMYWYRQDPGQGLRLIYYSQIVNDFQKGDIAEGYSVSREKKESFPLTVTSAQKNPTAFYLCASRPRDSGNQPQHFGDGTRLSIL.

This chain joins TRBV7-6 and TRBJ2-3; D is possibly TRBD2 (5 bases). The CDR3 extends over 16 amino acids. Germline V CDR1 and CDR2: SGHVS, FNYEAQ. The V end was cut by 0 bases, the J end by 6 bases, with 16 bases between. The chain's CDR3 is CASSLARLEGPDTQYF. For the CDR3, the DNA is TGTGCCAGCAGCTTAGCGCGGTTAGAGGGTCCCGATACGCAGTATTTT.

This chain links TRBV6-5 with TRBJ1-3; the match to TRBD1 covers 9 bases. CDR1 is MNHEY, CDR2 SVGAGI, per germline. The CDR3 is made up of 16 amino acids. The V and J ends lost 2 bases and 4 bases, in that order; junction bases with no gene match: 6. The CDR3 DNA reads TGTGCCAGCAGTTACGACAGGACAGGGGCCGGAAACACCATATATTTT. Translation gives CASSYDRTGAGNTIYF.